The rows below give T cell receptor beta chains drawn from one sample of a study of OX40 agonist ivuxolimab in advanced cancers. Profiling relied on immunoSEQ multiplex PCR, and the TCRdb table lists in-frame clones only, not all of them. The sample has around 31,000 clones, 80% to 90% seen once. Sequencing was performed on CD4+ or CD8+ T cells sorted from blood, taken in a trial of the OX40 agonist ivuxolimab. Receptors were obtained from an adult with an advanced solid tumor such as melanoma, head and neck, liver or kidney cancer. Both conserved end residues are part of each CDR3. A D gene is named only where the DNA matches it firmly. Clone size is not always given. Where it is, it says once, few, many or a class for expanded clones.

J,D,V,size,DNA,CDR3
TRBJ1-1,.,TRBV13,.,TGTGCCAGCAGCCTAGGGGGTTTGGGGACTGAAGCTTTCTTT,CASSLGGLGTEAFF
TRBJ1-6,.,TRBV4-1,once,TGCGCCAGCAGCCAACACCCCCACGGGACGAGCTCCTATAATTCACCCCTCCACTTT,CASSQHPHGTSSYNSPLHF
TRBJ2-2,.,TRBV28,.,TGTGCCAGCACGCCAGGGGCCGGGGAGCTGTTTTTT,CASTPGAGELFF
TRBJ1-5,.,TRBV5-5,.,TGTGCCAGCAGCGGGGCCCTAAATCAGCCCCAGCATTTT,CASSGALNQPQHF
TRBJ2-1,.,TRBV9,.,TGTGCCAGCAGCGGTCTGGGCTCTGGGGATGAGCAGTTCTTC,CASSGLGSGDEQFF
TRBJ2-3,TRBD2,TRBV15,medium-sized,TGTGCCACCAGCCTAGCGGGAGGGAGCACAGATACGCAGTATTTT,CATSLAGGSTDTQYF
TRBJ2-7,.,TRBV10-3,once,TGTGCCATCAGTGCACAGGGCTCCTACGAGCAGTACTTC,CAISAQGSYEQYF
TRBJ1-1,.,TRBV29-1,.,TGCAGCGTTGTGGGGACGGCGAACACTGAAGCTTTCTTT,CSVVGTANTEAFF
TRBJ2-1,.,TRBV5-1,.,TGCGCCAGCAGCCTCGACAGATCCTACAATGAGCAGTTCTTC,CASSLDRSYNEQFF
TRBJ1-3,.,TRBV7-6,few,TGTGCCAGCAGCTCTATGCCCCCAGGGGCTGGAAACACCATATATTTT,CASSSMPPGAGNTIYF
TRBJ1-1,.,TRBV9,.,TGTGCCAGCAGCGTAGGCAGGGTGAACACTGAAGCTTTCTTT,CASSVGRVNTEAFF
TRBJ2-2,TRBD1,TRBV10-2,.,TGCGCCAGCAGTGAACAGGGGAGCTACACCGGGGAGCTGTTTTTT,CASSEQGSYTGELFF
TRBJ2-1,TRBD2,TRBV10-3,.,TGTGCCAACGGGACTAGCGGAAGGCACAATGAGCAGTTCTTC,CANGTSGRHNEQFF
TRBJ2-7,.,TRBV28,.,TGTGCCAGCAGTTTATCGAGACGTCTATCCTACGAGCAGTACTTC,CASSLSRRLSYEQYF
TRBJ2-1,.,TRBV5-5,.,TGTGCCAGCAGCTTGACGTATGTGCATGAGCAGTTCTTC,CASSLTYVHEQFF
TRBJ2-7,.,TRBV9,.,TGTGCCAGCAGCGGTGGGCTGAATTACGAGCAGTACTTC,CASSGGLNYEQYF